Each of the 12 T cell receptor beta chains below was sequenced from the same sample in a study of tumor-infiltrating lymphocytes in oesophageal squamous cell carcinoma (dated by TCRdb to 2016 to 2018). The library was generated by PCR. The reads were generated on an Illumina HiSeq 2000. The public sequencing data were trimmed at Q25 with fastp and processed into clonotypes with MiXCR by TCRdb, which kept only in-frame beta chains. Entries that share a CDR3 protein sequence are merged under the most common genes and DNA. The sample table shows 15,000 to 20,000 distinct CDR3 sequences, and about 40% are seen once. 29% of the sample is taken by the ten largest. The sample consisted of esophageal tumor tissue. The receptors come from a male donor with esophageal squamous cell carcinoma.

This clonotype has more than one count but fewer than ten. The rearrangement links TRBV7-3 to TRBJ1-1; D not certain. V was cut by 5 bases and J by 14 bases, with 21 bases left in between. Germline V CDR1 and CDR2: SGHTA, FQGTGA. The CDR3 is 13 amino acids. The CDR3 DNA sequence: TGTGCCAGCAGCCCCCGGACTAGCTACGAGCAGTTCTTT. Its translation is CASSPRTSYEQFF.

Points on this clonotype: This may stem from a read error, because a much larger clone lies one nucleotide away. The rearrangement links TRBV7-4 to TRBJ2-3, with 9 bases lining up with TRBD1. CDR3 length: 15 residues. Per germline, CDR1 SGHVT and CDR2 SQSDAQ. J was trimmed by 3 bases and V by 6 bases; bases with no gene match: 7. The CDR3 coding sequence is TGTGCCAGCAGTTGGAGAGGGACAGGGACAGATACGCAGTATTTT. Its protein is CASSWRGTGTDTQYF.

This clonotype turned up a few times. V and J are TRBV7-2 and TRBJ2-4; 9 bases are a match to TRBD2. The DNA matches TRBJ2-7 better at its end, which makes the J call doubtful. The CDR3 totals 16 residues. Germline values: CDR1 SGHTA, CDR2 FQGNSA. The chain's CDR3 is CASSLYGGRAQYEQYF. The CDR3 coding sequence is TGTGCCAGCAGCTTATATGGCGGGAGGGCTCAATACGAGCAGTACTTC.

The chain joins TRBV7-2 to TRBJ2-7; no reliable D call. The CDR3 loop spans 15 amino acids. Germline-derived CDR1 and CDR2 are SGHTA and FQGNSA. Trimming removed 4 bases at V and 0 bases at J, with 13 bases between. The CDR3, as DNA: TGTGCCAGCAGCTCAAACGTAGGGATCTCCTACGAGCAGTACTTC. This encodes CASSSNVGISYEQYF.

This sequence joins TRBV7-2 and TRBJ2-3; D might be TRBD2 (6 bases). Trimming removed 2 bases at V and 3 bases at J, with 18 bases between. CDR1 is SGHTA and CDR2 is FQGNSA in the germline V gene. This CDR3 is 17 amino acids long. CDR3 in DNA: TGTGCCAGCAGCTTATATATCGGGAGTCGGGTGACAGATACGCAGTATTTT. This sequence encodes CASSLYIGSRVTDTQYF.

The table lists this clonotype with many counts. No conserved phenylalanine or tryptophan ends this CDR3, so it is likely a read error. The limits of the CDR3 on the DNA are not certain, so only TCRdb's listed CDR3 is given. The chain joins TRBV7-9 to TRBJ2-7; the table's D gene call, TRBD1, was not cross checked with the DNA. Germline CDR1 SEHNR, CDR2 FQNEAQ (reference sequence). The length of the CDR3 is 16 amino acids, counting both ends. CDR3 sequence reads: CASSVQGADYGYTFGS.

By frequency in the sample, this clonotype is medium-sized (0.01 to 0.1%). The rearrangement joins TRBV7-9 to TRBJ2-1; no reliable D call. Between the trimmed V and J ends, which lost 9 bases and 10 bases, there was a span of 7 bases. Germline V gene data show CDR1 as SEHNR and CDR2 as FQNEAQ (reference sequence). The CDR3 loop spans 9 amino acids. DNA for the CDR3: TGTGCCAGTGAACGGGAGCAGTTCTTC. Protein product: CASEREQFF.

The rearrangement joins TRBV7-3 to TRBJ2-2; D may be TRBD1 (5 bases). The V gene's germline CDR1 is SGHTA and CDR2 FQGTGA. V gave up 5 bases and J gave up 2 bases, with 6 bases separating them. There are 13 residues in the CDR3. In DNA form, the CDR3 reads TGTGCCAGCAGCGGACAAAACACCGGGGAGCTGTTTTTT. Translating gives CASSGQNTGELFF.

This clonotype was seen only a few times. The chain is built from TRBV6-5 and TRBJ2-7; tentatively, D is TRBD2 (6 bases). Judging by the DNA end, TRBJ2-5 fits better; the J call may be wrong. The CDR3 sequence is 14 residues long. Germline CDR1 is MNHEY and CDR2 is SVGAGI. DNA for the CDR3: TGTGCCAGCAGTTACTCGGGGGGAGGAGAGACCCAGTACTTC. Translating it yields CASSYSGGGETQYF.

This clonotype was detected many times. The chain is built from TRBV5-6 and TRBJ1-4, with no clear D. The CDR3 is made up of 14 amino acids. V was trimmed by 4 bases and J by 5 bases, leaving 12 bases between them. Germline V lookup: CDR1 SGHDT, CDR2 YYEEEE. The CDR3 sequence is CASSKGKGNEKLFF. The CDR3 bases are TGTGCCAGCAGCAAAGGCAAAGGGAATGAAAAACTGTTTTTT.

This clonotype rates as medium-sized. The chain recombines TRBV5-1 with TRBJ1-1; tentatively, D is TRBD1 (6 bases). Deletions cut 0 bases from V and 4 bases from J, with 13 bases between. The CDR3 sequence is 15 residues long. Germline assignment: CDR1 SGHRS and CDR2 YFSETQ. The CDR3 region has the DNA TGCGCCAGCAGCTTGGCCACAGGGTTATTCACTGAAGCTTTCTTT. Translation: CASSLATGLFTEAFF.

This clonotype is labeled as medium-sized. The genes are TRBV7-2 and TRBJ2-7; possibly TRBD2 for D (6 bases). V lost 3 bases and J 6 bases, leaving 9 bases between the germline ends. The germline V gene encodes CDR1 SGHTA and CDR2 FQGNSA. This CDR3 has 12 residues. CDR3 nucleotides: TGTGCCAGCAGCTTCAGGAGGGGCGAGCAGTACTTC. This encodes CASSFRRGEQYF.